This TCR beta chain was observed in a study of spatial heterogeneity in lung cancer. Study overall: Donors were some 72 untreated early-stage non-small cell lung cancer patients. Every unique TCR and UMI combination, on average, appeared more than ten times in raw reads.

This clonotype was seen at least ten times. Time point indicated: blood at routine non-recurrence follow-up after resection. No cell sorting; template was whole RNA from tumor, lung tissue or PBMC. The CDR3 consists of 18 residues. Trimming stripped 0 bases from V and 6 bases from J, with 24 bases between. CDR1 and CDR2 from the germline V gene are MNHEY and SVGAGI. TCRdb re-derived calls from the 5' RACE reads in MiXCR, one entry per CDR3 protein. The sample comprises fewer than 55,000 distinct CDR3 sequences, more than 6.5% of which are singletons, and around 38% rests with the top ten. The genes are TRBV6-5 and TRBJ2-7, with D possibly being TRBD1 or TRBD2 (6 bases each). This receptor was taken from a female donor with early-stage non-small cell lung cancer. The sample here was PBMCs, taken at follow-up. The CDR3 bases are TGTGCCAGCAGTTACTCGGATCCGGGGGCACACCCGCAGGGCGAGCAGTACTTC. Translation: CASSYSDPGAHPQGEQYF.